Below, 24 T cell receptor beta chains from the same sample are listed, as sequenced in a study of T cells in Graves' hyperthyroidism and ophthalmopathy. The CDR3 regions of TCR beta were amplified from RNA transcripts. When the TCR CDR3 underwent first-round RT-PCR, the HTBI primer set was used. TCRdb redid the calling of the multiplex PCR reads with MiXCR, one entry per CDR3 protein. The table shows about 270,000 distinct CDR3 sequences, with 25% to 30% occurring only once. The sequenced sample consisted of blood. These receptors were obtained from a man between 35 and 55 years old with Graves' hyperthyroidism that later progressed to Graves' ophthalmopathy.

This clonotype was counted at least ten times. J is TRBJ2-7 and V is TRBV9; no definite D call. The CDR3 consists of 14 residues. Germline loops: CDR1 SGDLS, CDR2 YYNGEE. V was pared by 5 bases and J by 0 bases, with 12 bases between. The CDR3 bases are TGTGCCAGCAGAATAGGGAATTTCTCCTACGAGCAGTACTTC. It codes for CASRIGNFSYEQYF. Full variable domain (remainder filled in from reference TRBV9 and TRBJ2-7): DSGVTQTPKHLITATGQRVTLRCSPRSGDLSVYWYQQSLDQGLQFLIQYYNGEERAKGNILERFSAQQFPDLHSELNLSSLELGDSALYFCASRIGNFSYEQYFGPGTRLTVT.

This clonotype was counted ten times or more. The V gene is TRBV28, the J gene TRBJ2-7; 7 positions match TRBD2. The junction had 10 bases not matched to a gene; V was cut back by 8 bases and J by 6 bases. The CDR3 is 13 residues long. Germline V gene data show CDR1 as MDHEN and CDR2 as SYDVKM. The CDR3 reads CASGGSPGGEQYF. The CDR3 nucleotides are TGTGCCAGCGGGGGTTCTCCGGGGGGCGAGCAGTACTTC.

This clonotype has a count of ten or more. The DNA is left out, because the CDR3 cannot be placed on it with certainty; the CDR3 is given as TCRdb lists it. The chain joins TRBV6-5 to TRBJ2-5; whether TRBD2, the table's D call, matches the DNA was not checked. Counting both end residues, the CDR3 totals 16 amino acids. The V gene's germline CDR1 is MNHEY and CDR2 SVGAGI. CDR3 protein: CASSSSDFRPQETQYF.

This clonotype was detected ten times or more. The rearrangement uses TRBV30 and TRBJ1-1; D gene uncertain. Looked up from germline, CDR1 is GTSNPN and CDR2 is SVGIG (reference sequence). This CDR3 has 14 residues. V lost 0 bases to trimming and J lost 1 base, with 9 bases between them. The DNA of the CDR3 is TGTGCCTGGAGTGTGGAGACACCGAACACTGAAGCTTTCTTT. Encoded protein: CAWSVETPNTEAFF.

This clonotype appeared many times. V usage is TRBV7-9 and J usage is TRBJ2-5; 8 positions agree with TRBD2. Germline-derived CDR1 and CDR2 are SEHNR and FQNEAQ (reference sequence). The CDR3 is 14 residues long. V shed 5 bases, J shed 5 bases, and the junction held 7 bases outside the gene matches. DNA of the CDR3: TGTGCCAGCAGCATCCTGGCGGGGGGCGAGACCCAGTACTTC. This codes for CASSILAGGETQYF.

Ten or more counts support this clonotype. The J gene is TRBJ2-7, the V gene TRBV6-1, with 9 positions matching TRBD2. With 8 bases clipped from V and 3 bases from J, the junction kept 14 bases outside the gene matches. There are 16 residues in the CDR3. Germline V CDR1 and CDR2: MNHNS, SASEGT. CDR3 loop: CASGLLAGAPHYEQYF. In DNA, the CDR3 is TGTGCCAGCGGTCTATTAGCGGGAGCCCCTCACTACGAGCAGTACTTC.

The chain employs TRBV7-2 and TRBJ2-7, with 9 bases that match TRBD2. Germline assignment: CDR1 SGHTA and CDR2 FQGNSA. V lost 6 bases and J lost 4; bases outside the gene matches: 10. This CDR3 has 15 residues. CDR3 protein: CASSASGTSSYEQYF. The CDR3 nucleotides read TGTGCCAGCAGTGCCTCCGGGACTAGCAGTTACGAGCAGTACTTC.

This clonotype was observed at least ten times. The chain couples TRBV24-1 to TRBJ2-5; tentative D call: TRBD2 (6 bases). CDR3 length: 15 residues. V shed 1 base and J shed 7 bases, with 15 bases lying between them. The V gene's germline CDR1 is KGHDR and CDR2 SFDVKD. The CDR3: CATSDFGGARGTQYF. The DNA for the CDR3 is TGTGCCACCAGTGATTTTGGAGGGGCCCGTGGGACCCAGTACTTC.

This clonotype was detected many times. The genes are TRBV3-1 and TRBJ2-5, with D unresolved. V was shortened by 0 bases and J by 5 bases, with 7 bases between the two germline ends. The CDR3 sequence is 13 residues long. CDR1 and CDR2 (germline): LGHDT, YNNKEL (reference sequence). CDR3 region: CASSQDRWETQYF. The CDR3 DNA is TGTGCCAGCAGCCAAGACCGATGGGAGACCCAGTACTTC.

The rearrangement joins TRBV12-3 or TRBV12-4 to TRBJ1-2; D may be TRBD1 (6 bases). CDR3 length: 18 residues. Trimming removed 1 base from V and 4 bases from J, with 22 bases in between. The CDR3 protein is CASSLGRRGFDRIYGYTF. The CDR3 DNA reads TGTGCCAGCAGTTTAGGTAGGAGGGGATTCGACAGGATCTATGGCTACACCTTC.

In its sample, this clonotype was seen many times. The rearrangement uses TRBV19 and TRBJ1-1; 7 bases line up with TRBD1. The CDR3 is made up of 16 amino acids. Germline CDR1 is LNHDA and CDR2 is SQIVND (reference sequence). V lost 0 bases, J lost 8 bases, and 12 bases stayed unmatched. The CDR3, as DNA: TGTGCCAGTAGTATAGATCTATATAGTTTGGGACAGGAAGCTTTCTTT. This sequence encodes CASSIDLYSLGQEAFF.

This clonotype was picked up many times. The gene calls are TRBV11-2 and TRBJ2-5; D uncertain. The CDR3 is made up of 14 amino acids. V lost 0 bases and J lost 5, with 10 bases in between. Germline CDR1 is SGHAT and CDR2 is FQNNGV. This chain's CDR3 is CASSLEPSGETQYF. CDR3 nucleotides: TGTGCCAGCAGCTTAGAGCCCTCCGGGGAGACCCAGTACTTC.

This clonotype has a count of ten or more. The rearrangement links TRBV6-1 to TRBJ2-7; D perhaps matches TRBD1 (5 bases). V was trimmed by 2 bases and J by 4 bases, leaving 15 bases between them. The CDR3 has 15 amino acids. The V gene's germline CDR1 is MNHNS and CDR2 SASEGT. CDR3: CASSEPRAGLYEQYF. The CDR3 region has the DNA TGTGCCAGCAGTGAACCTAGGGCAGGGCTATACGAGCAGTACTTC.

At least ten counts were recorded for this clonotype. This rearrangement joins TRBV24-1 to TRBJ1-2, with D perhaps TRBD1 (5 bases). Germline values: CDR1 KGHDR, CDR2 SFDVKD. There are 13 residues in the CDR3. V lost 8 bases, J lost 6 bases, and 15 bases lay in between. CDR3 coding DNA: TGTGCCACCACAGGGAGCGACGGGGATGGCTACACCTTC. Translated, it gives CATTGSDGDGYTF.

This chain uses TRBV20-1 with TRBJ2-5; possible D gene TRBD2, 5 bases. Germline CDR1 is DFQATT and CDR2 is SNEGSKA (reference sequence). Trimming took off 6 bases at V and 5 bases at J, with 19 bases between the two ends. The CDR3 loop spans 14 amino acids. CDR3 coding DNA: TGCAGTGCCACGGTCACAGCGGCCCACGAGACCCAGTACTTC. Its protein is CSATVTAAHETQYF.

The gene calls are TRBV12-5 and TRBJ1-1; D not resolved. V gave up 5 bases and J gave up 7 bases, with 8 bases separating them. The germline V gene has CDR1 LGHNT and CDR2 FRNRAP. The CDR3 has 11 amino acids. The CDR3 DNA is TGTGCTAGTGGTCTACGAGGTGAAGCTTTCTTT. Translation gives CASGLRGEAFF.

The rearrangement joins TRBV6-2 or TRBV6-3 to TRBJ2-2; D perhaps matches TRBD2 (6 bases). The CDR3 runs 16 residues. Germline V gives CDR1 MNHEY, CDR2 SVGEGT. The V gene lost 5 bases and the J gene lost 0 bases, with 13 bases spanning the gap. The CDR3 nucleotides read TGTGCCAGCAGTGGGGGGTCAGCGCCGAACACCGGGGAGCTGTTTTTT. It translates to CASSGGSAPNTGELFF.

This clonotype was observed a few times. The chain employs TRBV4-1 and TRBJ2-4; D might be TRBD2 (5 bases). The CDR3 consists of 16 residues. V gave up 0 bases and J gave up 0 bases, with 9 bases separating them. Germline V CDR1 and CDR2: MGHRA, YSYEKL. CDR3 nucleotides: TGCGCCAGCAGCCAAGAAGAACGGGGAGCCAAAAACATTCAGTACTTC. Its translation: CASSQEERGAKNIQYF.

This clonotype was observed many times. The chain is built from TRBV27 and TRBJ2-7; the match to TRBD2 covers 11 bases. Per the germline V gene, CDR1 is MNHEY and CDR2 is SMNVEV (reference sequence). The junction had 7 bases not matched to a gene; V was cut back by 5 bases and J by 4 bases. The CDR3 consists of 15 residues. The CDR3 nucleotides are TGTGCCAGCAGTCGAACTAGCGGGAGTTTGTACGAGCAGTACTTC. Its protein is CASSRTSGSLYEQYF.

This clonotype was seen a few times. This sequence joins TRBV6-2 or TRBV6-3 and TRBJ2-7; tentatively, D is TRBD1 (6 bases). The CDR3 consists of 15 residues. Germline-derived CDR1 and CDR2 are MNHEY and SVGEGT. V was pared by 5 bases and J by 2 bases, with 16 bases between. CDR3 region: CASSTGEGVTYEQYF. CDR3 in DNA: TGTGCCAGCAGTACCGGCGAGGGGGTCACCTACGAGCAGTACTTC.

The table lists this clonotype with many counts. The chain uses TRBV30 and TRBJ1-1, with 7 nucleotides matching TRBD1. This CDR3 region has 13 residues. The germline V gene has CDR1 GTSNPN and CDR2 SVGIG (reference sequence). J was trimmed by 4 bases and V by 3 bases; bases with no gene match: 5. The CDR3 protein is CAWRQGWATEAFF. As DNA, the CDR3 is TGTGCCTGGAGACAGGGGTGGGCCACTGAAGCTTTCTTT.

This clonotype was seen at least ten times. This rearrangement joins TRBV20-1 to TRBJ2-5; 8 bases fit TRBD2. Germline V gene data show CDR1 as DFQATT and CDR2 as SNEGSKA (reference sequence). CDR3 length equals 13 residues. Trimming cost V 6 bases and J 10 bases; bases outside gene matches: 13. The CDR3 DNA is TGCAGTGCATACCTTGGGGGTAGCGGGATCCAGTACTTC. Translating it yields CSAYLGGSGIQYF.

The CDR3 DNA reads as TGTGCCTCCCCTATCGACACTGAAGCTTTCTTT. It specifies CASPIDTEAFF. The rearrangement uses TRBV30 and TRBJ1-1, with no clear D. Germline V lookup: CDR1 GTSNPN, CDR2 SVGIG (reference sequence). This CDR3 is built from 11 residues. Between the trimmed V and J ends, which lost 7 bases and 3 bases, there was a span of 9 bases.

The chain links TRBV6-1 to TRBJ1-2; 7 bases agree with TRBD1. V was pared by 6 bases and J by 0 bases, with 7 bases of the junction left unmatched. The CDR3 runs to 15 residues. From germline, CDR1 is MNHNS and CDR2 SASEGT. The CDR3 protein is CASRPQGTANYGYTF. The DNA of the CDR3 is TGTGCCAGCAGGCCACAGGGGACAGCTAACTATGGCTACACCTTC.